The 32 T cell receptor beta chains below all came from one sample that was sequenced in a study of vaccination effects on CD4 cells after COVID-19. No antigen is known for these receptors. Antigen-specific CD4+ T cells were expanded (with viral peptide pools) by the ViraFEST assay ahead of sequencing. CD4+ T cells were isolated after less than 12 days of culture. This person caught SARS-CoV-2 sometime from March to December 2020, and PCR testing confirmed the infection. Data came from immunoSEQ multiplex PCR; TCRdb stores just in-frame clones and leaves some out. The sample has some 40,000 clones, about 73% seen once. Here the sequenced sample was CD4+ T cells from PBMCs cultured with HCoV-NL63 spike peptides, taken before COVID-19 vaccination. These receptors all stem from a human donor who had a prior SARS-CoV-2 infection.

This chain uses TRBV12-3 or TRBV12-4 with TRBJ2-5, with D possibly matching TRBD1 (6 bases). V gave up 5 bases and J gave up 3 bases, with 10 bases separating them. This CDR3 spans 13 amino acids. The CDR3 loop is CASSNRDKETQYF. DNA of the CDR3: TGTGCCAGCAGTAACCGGGACAAAGAGACCCAGTACTTC.

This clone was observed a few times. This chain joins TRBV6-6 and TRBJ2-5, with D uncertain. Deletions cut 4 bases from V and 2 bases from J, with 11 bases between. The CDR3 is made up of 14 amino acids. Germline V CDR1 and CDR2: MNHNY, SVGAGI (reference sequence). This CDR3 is CASSSTAVQETQYF. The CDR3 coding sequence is TGTGCCAGCAGTTCGACGGCAGTACAAGAGACCCAGTACTTC.

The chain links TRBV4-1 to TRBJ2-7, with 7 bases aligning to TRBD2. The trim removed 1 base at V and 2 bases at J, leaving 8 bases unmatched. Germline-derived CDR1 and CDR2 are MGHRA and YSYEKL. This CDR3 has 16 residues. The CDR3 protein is CASSQVGLAAPYEQYF. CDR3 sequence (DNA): TGCGCCAGCAGCCAAGTTGGGCTAGCGGCCCCCTACGAGCAGTACTTC.

The CDR3 protein is CASSRGQGDTEAFF. The CDR3, as DNA: TGTGCCAGCAGTCGGGGACAGGGGGACACTGAAGCTTTCTTT. The rearrangement joins TRBV5-4 to TRBJ1-1; 11 nucleotides align to TRBD1. CDR3 size: 14 residues. The V and J ends lost 5 bases and 3 bases, in that order; junction bases with no gene match: 3. Germline-derived CDR1 and CDR2 are SGHNT and YYREEE (reference sequence).

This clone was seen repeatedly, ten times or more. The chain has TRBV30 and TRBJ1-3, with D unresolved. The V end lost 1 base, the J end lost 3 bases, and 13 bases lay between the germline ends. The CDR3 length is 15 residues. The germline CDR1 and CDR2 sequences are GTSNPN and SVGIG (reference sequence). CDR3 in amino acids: CAWSDKQFLGNTIYF. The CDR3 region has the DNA TGTGCCTGGAGTGACAAACAGTTTCTTGGAAACACCATATATTTT.

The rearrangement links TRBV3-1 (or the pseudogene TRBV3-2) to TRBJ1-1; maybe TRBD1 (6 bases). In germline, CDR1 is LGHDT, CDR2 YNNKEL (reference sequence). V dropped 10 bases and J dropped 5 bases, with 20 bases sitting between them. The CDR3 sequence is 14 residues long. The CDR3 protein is CANPNPRGGTEAFF. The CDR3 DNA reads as TGTGCCAACCCGAATCCGAGGGGGGGGACTGAAGCTTTCTTT.

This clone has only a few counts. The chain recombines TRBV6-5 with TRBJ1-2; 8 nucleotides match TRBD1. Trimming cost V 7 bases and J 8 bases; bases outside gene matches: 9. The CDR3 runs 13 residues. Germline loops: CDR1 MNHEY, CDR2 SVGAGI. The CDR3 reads CASTETGADGYTF. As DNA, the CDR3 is TGTGCCAGCACCGAGACAGGGGCGGACGGCTACACCTTC.

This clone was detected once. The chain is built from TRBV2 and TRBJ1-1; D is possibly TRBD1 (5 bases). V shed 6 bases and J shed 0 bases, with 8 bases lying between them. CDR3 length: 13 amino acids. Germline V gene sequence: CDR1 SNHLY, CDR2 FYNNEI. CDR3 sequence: CASSRDLNTEAFF. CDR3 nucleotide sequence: TGTGCCAGCAGCCGGGACTTGAACACTGAAGCTTTCTTT.

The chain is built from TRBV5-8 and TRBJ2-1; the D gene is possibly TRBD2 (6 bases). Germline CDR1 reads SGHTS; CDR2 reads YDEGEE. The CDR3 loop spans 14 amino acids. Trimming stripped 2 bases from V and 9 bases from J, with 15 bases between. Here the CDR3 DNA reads TGTGCCAGCAGCTTCCGGGACTTTCCCCCTGAGCAGTTCTTC. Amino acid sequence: CASSFRDFPPEQFF.

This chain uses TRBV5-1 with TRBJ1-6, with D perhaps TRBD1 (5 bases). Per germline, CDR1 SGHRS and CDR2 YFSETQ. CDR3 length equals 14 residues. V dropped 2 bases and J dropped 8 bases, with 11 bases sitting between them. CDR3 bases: TGCGCCAGCAGCTTCCGGGACGTAGATTCACCCCTCCACTTT. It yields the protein CASSFRDVDSPLHF.

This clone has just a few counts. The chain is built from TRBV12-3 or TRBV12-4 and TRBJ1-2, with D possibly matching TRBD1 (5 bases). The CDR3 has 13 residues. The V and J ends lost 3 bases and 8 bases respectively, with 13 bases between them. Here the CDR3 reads CASSFQGTGGYTF. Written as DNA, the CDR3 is TGTGCCAGCAGTTTTCAGGGTACGGGAGGCTACACCTTC.

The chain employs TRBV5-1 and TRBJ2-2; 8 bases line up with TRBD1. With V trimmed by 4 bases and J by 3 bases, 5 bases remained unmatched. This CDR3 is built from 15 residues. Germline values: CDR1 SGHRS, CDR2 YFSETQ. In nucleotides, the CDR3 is TGCGCCAGCAGCCGGACAGGGACCCACACCGGGGAGCTGTTTTTT. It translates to CASSRTGTHTGELFF.

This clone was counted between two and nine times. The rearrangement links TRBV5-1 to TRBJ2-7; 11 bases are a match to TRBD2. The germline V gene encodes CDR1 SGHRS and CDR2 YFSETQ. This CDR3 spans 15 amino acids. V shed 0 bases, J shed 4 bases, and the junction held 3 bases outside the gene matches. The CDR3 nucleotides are TGCGCCAGCAGCTTGGTAACTAGCGGGAGTTACGAGCAGTACTTC. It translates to CASSLVTSGSYEQYF.

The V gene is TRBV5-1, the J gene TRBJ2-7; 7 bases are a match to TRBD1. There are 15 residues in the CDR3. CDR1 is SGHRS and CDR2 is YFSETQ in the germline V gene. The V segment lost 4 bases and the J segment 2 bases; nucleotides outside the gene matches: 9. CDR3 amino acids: CASSAVDRAAYEQYF. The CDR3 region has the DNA TGCGCCAGCAGCGCGGTAGACAGGGCTGCCTACGAGCAGTACTTC.

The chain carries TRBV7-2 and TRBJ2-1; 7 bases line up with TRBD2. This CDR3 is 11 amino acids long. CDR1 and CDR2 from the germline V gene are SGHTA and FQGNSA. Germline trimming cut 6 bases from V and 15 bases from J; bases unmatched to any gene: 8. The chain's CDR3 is CASRDRDYPFF. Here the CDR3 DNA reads TGTGCCAGCAGAGACCGGGACTATCCGTTCTTC.

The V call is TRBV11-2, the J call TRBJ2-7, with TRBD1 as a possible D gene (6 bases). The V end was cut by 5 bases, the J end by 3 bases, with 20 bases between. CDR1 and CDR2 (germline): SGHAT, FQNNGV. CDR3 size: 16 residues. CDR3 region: CASSLSRQVTFYEQYF. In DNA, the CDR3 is TGTGCCAGCAGCCTAAGCCGACAGGTCACTTTCTACGAGCAGTACTTC.

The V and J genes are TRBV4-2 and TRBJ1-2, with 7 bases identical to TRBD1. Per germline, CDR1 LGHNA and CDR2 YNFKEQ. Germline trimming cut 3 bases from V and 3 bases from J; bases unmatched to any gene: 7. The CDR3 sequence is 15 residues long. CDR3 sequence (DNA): TGTGCCAGCAGCCATCAAAGGGGGCGCGACTATGGCTACACCTTC. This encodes CASSHQRGRDYGYTF.

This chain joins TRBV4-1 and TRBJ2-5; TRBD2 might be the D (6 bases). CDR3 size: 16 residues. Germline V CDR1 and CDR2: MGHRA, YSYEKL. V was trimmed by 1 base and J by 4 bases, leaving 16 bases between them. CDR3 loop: CASSQVYATRGETQYF. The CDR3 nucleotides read TGCGCCAGCAGCCAAGTTTACGCGACGCGGGGAGAGACCCAGTACTTC.

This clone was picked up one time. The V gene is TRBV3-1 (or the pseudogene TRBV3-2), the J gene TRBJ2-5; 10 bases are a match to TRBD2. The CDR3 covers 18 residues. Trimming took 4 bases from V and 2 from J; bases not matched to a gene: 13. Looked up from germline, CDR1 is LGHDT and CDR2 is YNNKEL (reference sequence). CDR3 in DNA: TGTGCCAGCAGCCGAGGTGGGCTAGCGGGGGCTATTCAAGAGACCCAGTACTTC. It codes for CASSRGGLAGAIQETQYF.

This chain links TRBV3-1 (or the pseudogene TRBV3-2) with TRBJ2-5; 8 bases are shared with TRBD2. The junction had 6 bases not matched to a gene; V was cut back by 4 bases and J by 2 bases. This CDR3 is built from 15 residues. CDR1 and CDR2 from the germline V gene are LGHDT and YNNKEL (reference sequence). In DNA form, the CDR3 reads TGTGCCAGCAGCCCCCGGACTAGCAATCAAGAGACCCAGTACTTC. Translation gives CASSPRTSNQETQYF.

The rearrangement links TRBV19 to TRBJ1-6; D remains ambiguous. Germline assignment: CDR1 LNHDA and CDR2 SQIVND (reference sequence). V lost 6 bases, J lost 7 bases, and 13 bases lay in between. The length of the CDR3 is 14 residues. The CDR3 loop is CASSPGFGNSPLHF. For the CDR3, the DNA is TGTGCCAGTAGCCCAGGTTTTGGGAATTCACCCCTCCACTTT.

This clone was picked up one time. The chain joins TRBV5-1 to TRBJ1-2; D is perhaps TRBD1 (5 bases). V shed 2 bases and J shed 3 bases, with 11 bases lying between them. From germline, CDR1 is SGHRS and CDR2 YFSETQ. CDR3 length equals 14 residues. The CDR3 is CASSLMTGDYGYTF. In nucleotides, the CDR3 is TGCGCCAGCAGCTTAATGACGGGGGACTATGGCTACACCTTC.

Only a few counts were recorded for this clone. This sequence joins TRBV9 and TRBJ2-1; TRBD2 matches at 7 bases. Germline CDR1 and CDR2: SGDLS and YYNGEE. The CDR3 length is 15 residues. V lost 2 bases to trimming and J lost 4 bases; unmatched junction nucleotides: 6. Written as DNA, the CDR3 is TGTGCCAGCAGCGTGGGCGGGAGAGCTTACAATGAGCAGTTCTTC. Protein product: CASSVGGRAYNEQFF.

This chain's CDR3 is CATSEGTGLSNQPQHF. The CDR3 DNA reads as TGTGCCACCAGTGAAGGTACAGGGTTAAGCAATCAGCCCCAGCATTTT. The genes are TRBV24-1 and TRBJ1-5, with D possibly matching TRBD1 (6 bases). Germline V gene data show CDR1 as KGHDR and CDR2 as SFDVKD. The CDR3 covers 16 residues. With 4 bases removed from V and 1 base from J, the gap between germline ends came to 13 bases.

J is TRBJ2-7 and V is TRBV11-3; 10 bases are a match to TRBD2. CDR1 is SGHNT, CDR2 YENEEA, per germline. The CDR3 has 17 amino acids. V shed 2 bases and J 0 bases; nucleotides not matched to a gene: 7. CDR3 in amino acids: CASSLYASGSFSYEQYF. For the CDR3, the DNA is TGTGCCAGCAGCTTATATGCTAGCGGGAGCTTCTCCTACGAGCAGTACTTC.

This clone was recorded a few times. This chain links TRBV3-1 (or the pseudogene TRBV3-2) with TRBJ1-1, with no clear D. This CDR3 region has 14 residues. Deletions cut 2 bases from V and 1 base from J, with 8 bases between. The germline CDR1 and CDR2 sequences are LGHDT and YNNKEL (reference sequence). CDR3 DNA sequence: TGTGCCAGCAGCCAATCACTGAGGAACACTGAAGCTTTCTTT. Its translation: CASSQSLRNTEAFF.

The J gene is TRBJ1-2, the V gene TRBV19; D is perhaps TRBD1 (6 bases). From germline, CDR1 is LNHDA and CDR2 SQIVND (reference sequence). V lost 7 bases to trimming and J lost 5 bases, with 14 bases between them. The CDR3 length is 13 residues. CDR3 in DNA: TGTGCCAGTACCCGGACAGAGGGATATGGCTACACCTTC. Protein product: CASTRTEGYGYTF.

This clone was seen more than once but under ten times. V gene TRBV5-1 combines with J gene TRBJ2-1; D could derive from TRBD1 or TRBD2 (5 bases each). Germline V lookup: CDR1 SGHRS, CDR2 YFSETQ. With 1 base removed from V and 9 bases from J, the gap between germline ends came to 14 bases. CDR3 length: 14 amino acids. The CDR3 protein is CASSLRDPSGEQFF. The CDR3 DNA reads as TGCGCCAGCAGCTTGAGGGACCCCTCGGGTGAGCAGTTCTTC.

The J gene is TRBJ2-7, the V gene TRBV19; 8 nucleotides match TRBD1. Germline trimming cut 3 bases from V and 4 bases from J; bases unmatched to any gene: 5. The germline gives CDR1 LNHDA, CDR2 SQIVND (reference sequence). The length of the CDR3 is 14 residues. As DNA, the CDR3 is TGTGCCAGTAGTATCCAGGGGGCCCGTTACGAGCAGTACTTC. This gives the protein CASSIQGARYEQYF. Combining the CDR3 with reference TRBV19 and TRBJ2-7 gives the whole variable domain DGGITQSPKYLFRKEGQNVTLSCEQNLNHDAMYWYRQDPGQGLRLIYYSQIVNDFQKGDIAEGYSVSREKKESFPLTVTSAQKNPTAFYLCASSIQGARYEQYFGPGTRLTVT.

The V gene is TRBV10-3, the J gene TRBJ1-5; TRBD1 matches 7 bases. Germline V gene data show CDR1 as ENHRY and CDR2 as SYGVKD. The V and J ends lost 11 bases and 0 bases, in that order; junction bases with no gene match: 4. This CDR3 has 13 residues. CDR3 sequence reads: CAVGTDSNQPQHF. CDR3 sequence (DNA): TGTGCCGTCGGGACAGATAGCAATCAGCCCCAGCATTTT.

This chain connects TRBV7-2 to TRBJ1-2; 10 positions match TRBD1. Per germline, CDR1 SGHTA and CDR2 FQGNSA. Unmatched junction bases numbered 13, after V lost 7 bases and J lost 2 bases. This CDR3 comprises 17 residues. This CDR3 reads CASTATGGAFANYGYTF. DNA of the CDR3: TGTGCCAGCACCGCGACAGGGGGCGCGTTCGCCAACTATGGCTACACCTTC.

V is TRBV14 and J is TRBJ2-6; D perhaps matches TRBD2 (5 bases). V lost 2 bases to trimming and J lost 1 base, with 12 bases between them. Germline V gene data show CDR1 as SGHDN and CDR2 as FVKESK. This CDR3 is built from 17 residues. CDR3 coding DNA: TGTGCCAGCAGCCAACACTCTCCGGGGTCTGGGGCCAACGTCCTGACTTTC. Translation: CASSQHSPGSGANVLTF.